The 16 T cell receptor beta chains listed next were all sequenced from one sample in a study of T cell responses to AZD1222 COVID-19 vaccine. Repertoires were generated with immunoSEQ multiplex PCR, while TCRdb's copy carries only in-frame clones and drops some. Among approximately 90,000 clones listed, more than 90% were seen once. The sample was peripheral blood, taken on day 0 of AZD1222 vaccination. The receptor source for this set is an adult in good health.

V gene TRBV19 combines with J gene TRBJ1-6; no reliable D call. The V end was cut by 7 bases, the J end by 9 bases, with 16 bases between. The CDR3 totals 14 residues. Germline assignment: CDR1 LNHDA and CDR2 SQIVND (reference sequence). This CDR3 is CASKQTAPTSPLHF. The CDR3 region has the DNA TGTGCCAGTAAACAAACGGCCCCGACTTCACCCCTCCACTTT.

The gene calls are TRBV28 and TRBJ1-5, with D possibly matching TRBD1 (6 bases). The CDR3 is made up of 14 amino acids. V lost 8 bases and J 4 bases, leaving 15 bases between the germline ends. Per the germline V gene, CDR1 is MDHEN and CDR2 is SYDVKM. The CDR3 spells CASEGQGRNQPQHF. CDR3 coding DNA: TGTGCCAGCGAGGGGCAGGGGCGAAATCAGCCCCAGCATTTT. The full variable domain, completed using reference TRBV28 and TRBJ1-5, is DVKVTQSSRYLVKRTGEKVFLECVQDMDHENMFWYRQDPGLGLRLIYFSYDVKMKEKGDIPEGYSVSREKKERFSLILESASTNQTSMYLCASEGQGRNQPQHFGDGTRLSIL.

The rearrangement uses TRBV19 and TRBJ1-3, with D unresolved. Trimming pared 3 bases from V and 4 bases from J, leaving 10 bases between. This CDR3 is built from 14 residues. The germline gives CDR1 LNHDA, CDR2 SQIVND (reference sequence). CDR3 DNA: TGTGCCAGTAGTATCCCCCGGAGGGGAAACACCATATATTTT. It translates to CASSIPRRGNTIYF.

The chain joins TRBV5-8 to TRBJ2-7; the match to TRBD2 covers 7 bases. The CDR3 consists of 13 residues. CDR1 is SGHTS and CDR2 is YDEGEE in the germline V gene. Germline trimming cut 0 bases from V and 7 bases from J; bases unmatched to any gene: 4. CDR3 loop: CASSLERGGEQYF. The CDR3 bases are TGTGCCAGCAGCTTGGAACGCGGGGGAGAGCAGTACTTC.

The genes are TRBV11-2 and TRBJ2-2, with TRBD1 identical over 8 bases. Per germline, CDR1 SGHAT and CDR2 FQNNGV. V shed 3 bases, J shed 6 bases, and the junction held 12 bases outside the gene matches. The CDR3 runs 17 residues. In nucleotides, the CDR3 is TGTGCCAGCAGCTTCGGGTCCGGACAGGGATTGCCCGGGGAGCTGTTTTTT. This codes for CASSFGSGQGLPGELFF.

In DNA, the CDR3 is TGTGCCAGCAACTGGTCCGATAATGAAAAACTGTTTTTT. It is translated as CASNWSDNEKLFF. The J gene is TRBJ1-4, the V gene TRBV6-5; no firm D call. CDR3 length: 13 amino acids. The V gene's germline CDR1 is MNHEY and CDR2 SVGAGI. With 7 bases removed from V and 4 bases from J, the gap between germline ends came to 10 bases.

The chain carries TRBV7-2 and TRBJ1-5; the D is unclear. The ends were cut back, 3 bases at V and 6 bases at J, with 9 bases in the middle. Germline-derived CDR1 and CDR2 are SGHTA and FQGNSA. The CDR3 is 13 residues long. In DNA, the CDR3 is TGTGCCAGCAGCTTGGACTATTCTCAGCCCCAGCATTTT. This encodes CASSLDYSQPQHF. Filled out from reference TRBV7-2 and TRBJ1-5, the complete variable domain reads GAGVSQSPSNKVTEKGKDVELRCDPISGHTALYWYRQSLGQGLEFLIYFQGNSAPDKSGLPSDRFSAERTGGSVSTLTIQRTQQEDSAVYLCASSLDYSQPQHFGDGTRLSIL.

This clone appeared a single time. The chain carries TRBV30 and TRBJ1-3; D gene uncertain. The CDR3 contains 14 residues. Germline V gives CDR1 GTSNPN, CDR2 SVGIG (reference sequence). The V and J ends lost 0 bases and 1 base respectively, with 7 bases between them. CDR3 sequence: CAWSVGVSGNTIYF. The CDR3 DNA reads TGTGCCTGGAGTGTAGGCGTTTCTGGAAACACCATATATTTT.

This clone came up a few times. The genes are TRBV10-3 and TRBJ1-3, with 9 bases fitting TRBD1. The CDR3 extends over 17 amino acids. Per germline, CDR1 ENHRY and CDR2 SYGVKD. The V gene end was trimmed by 4 bases and the J gene end by 3 bases; junction bases not matched to a gene: 10. The DNA for the CDR3 is TGTGCCATCAGTGGAGGCGTGGACAGGGGAGGTGGAAACACCATATATTTT. The encoded protein is CAISGGVDRGGGNTIYF.

The V gene is TRBV6-4, the J gene TRBJ1-5, with 8 bases matching TRBD1. In germline, CDR1 is MRHNA, CDR2 SNTAGT. V lost 4 bases, J lost 2 bases, and 7 bases stayed unmatched. CDR3 length: 16 residues. The CDR3 region has the DNA TGTGCCAGCAGTGCGGCAGGGGGCTCGGGCAATCAGCCCCAGCATTTT. Its protein product is CASSAAGGSGNQPQHF.

The rearrangement links TRBV4-1 to TRBJ2-7; D assignment may be TRBD1 or TRBD2 (5 bases each). Germline assignment: CDR1 MGHRA and CDR2 YSYEKL. V was cut by 1 base and J by 1 base, with 17 bases left in between. This CDR3 contains 17 residues. The CDR3 region is CASSQGRNRDESYEQYF. The DNA of the CDR3 is TGCGCCAGCAGCCAAGGAAGGAACCGGGACGAGTCCTACGAGCAGTACTTC.

The chain links TRBV30 to TRBJ1-5; TRBD1 is a possible D gene (6 bases). V shed 2 bases and J shed 0 bases, with 11 bases lying between them. The CDR3 contains 15 residues. Germline assignment: CDR1 GTSNPN and CDR2 SVGIG (reference sequence). The CDR3 DNA is TGTGCCTGGAGTAATGGACAGAATAGCAATCAGCCCCAGCATTTT. This sequence encodes CAWSNGQNSNQPQHF.

The V call is TRBV10-3, the J call TRBJ2-2, with D tentatively TRBD1 (6 bases). CDR1 is ENHRY and CDR2 is SYGVKD in the germline V gene. CDR3 size: 14 residues. Between the trimmed V and J ends, which lost 2 bases and 5 bases, there was a span of 9 bases. The CDR3 reads CAISEGRGTGELFF. Written as DNA, the CDR3 is TGTGCCATCAGTGAGGGCAGGGGAACCGGGGAGCTGTTTTTT.

The chain links TRBV29-1 to TRBJ1-3, with unresolved D. The CDR3 is made up of 14 amino acids. V lost 5 bases and J lost 0, with 11 bases in between. Looked up from germline, CDR1 is SQVTM and CDR2 is ANQGSEA. CDR3 DNA sequence: TGCAGCGTTTTAAGGTCTAGCTCTGGAAACACCATATATTTT. Translating gives CSVLRSSSGNTIYF.

The gene calls are TRBV25-1 and TRBJ2-1; tentatively, D is TRBD1 (7 bases). Germline CDR1 MGHDK, CDR2 SYGVNS. The CDR3 loop spans 16 amino acids. Trimming pared 6 bases from V and 3 bases from J, leaving 18 bases between. CDR3 coding DNA: TGTGCCAGCAGGCGGGACAGCGGTATACACTACAATGAGCAGTTCTTC. Protein product: CASRRDSGIHYNEQFF.

The chain employs TRBV5-1 and TRBJ2-2; perhaps D is TRBD1 or TRBD2 (5 bases each). There are 14 residues in the CDR3. Per the germline V gene, CDR1 is SGHRS and CDR2 is YFSETQ. Trimming shortened V by 4 bases and J by 2 bases, and 9 bases separated the two germline ends. CDR3 protein: CASSPGPNTGELFF. The DNA for the CDR3 is TGCGCCAGCAGCCCGGGACCTAACACCGGGGAGCTGTTTTTT.